A single sample is the source of the 11 T cell receptor beta chains below, sequenced in a study of blood T cell repertoires in COVID-19. TCRdb keeps only in-frame clones here, not all; method: immunoSEQ multiplex PCR. The sample has 120,000 or so clones, more than 70% seen once. The sample was peripheral blood. The receptor source for this set is a woman aged 45-65 years with acute or convalescent COVID-19.

This chain uses TRBV27 with TRBJ1-6; D possibly corresponds to TRBD1 (5 bases). The length of the CDR3 is 14 residues. The V gene's germline CDR1 is MNHEY and CDR2 SMNVEV (reference sequence). Trimming took off 4 bases at V and 7 bases at J, with 11 bases between the two ends. The CDR3 region is CASSWYRNNSPLHF. The CDR3 DNA reads TGTGCCAGCAGTTGGTACAGGAACAATTCACCCCTCCACTTT.

The CDR3, as DNA: TGTGCCAGCACCACTAGCGGGAGTGGGGGGGATACGCAGTATTTT. Its translation: CASTTSGSGGDTQYF. The chain employs TRBV28 and TRBJ2-3; 11 positions match TRBD2. CDR1 is MDHEN, CDR2 SYDVKM, per germline. The CDR3 sequence is 15 residues long. V shed 7 bases and J 6 bases; nucleotides not matched to a gene: 9.

This sequence joins TRBV2 and TRBJ2-1; 7 positions match TRBD2. J gave up 6 bases and V 1 base, and 9 bases lay outside the gene matches. Germline CDR1 SNHLY, CDR2 FYNNEI. The CDR3 is made up of 16 amino acids. CDR3 protein: CASSEERLAAGNEQFF. CDR3 nucleotide sequence: TGTGCCAGCAGTGAAGAACGGCTAGCGGCGGGCAATGAGCAGTTCTTC.

V gene TRBV30 combines with J gene TRBJ2-1; a weak D match, TRBD2 (5 bases). Germline V gene sequence: CDR1 GTSNPN, CDR2 SVGIG (reference sequence). There are 15 residues in the CDR3. V was clipped by 7 bases and J by 0 bases, with 16 bases between them. The CDR3 region is CASTGRESSYNEQFF. The CDR3, as DNA: TGTGCCTCTACGGGCCGGGAAAGCTCCTACAATGAGCAGTTCTTC.

The rearrangement uses TRBV3-1 (or the pseudogene TRBV3-2) and TRBJ1-4; D gene uncertain. V lost 1 base, J lost 13 bases, and 13 bases lay in between. Germline CDR1 reads LGHDT; CDR2 reads YNNKEL (reference sequence). CDR3 length equals 13 residues. The CDR3 sequence: CASSQGISAGLFF. CDR3 in DNA: TGTGCCAGCAGCCAAGGTATATCAGCAGGACTGTTTTTT.

This clone was found once. The chain couples TRBV6-5 to TRBJ1-5; 7 bases are shared with TRBD1. The germline V gene has CDR1 MNHEY and CDR2 SVGAGI. The CDR3 spans 15 residues. V trimming: 5 bases; J trimming: 5 bases; junction bases outside the gene matches: 9. The CDR3 nucleotides read TGTGCCAGCAGTAGGGACAGTTCCCCGGATCAGCCCCAGCATTTT. This encodes CASSRDSSPDQPQHF.

The chain recombines TRBV19 with TRBJ2-3; 10 positions agree with TRBD2. After removal of 3 bases from V and 0 bases from J, the junction contained 3 bases not matched to a gene. CDR1 is LNHDA, CDR2 SQIVND, per germline (reference sequence). The CDR3 totals 16 residues. In DNA form, the CDR3 reads TGTGCCAGTAGTATGACTAGCGGGCAAAGCACAGATACGCAGTATTTT. Its protein is CASSMTSGQSTDTQYF.

The chain carries TRBV5-8 and TRBJ2-7; 7 positions agree with TRBD1. There are 15 residues in the CDR3. The V gene end was trimmed by 6 bases and the J gene end by 2 bases; junction bases not matched to a gene: 11. CDR1 is SGHTS, CDR2 YDEGEE, per germline. Here the CDR3 reads CASTLTGLGAYEQYF. CDR3 bases: TGTGCCAGCACCCTGACAGGGCTGGGGGCCTACGAGCAGTACTTC.

The V and J genes are TRBV5-1 and TRBJ2-7, with D possibly TRBD1 on 6 matching bases. The CDR3 loop spans 16 amino acids. Germline V CDR1 and CDR2: SGHRS, YFSETQ. Trimming pared 4 bases from V and 0 bases from J, leaving 17 bases between. CDR3 sequence (DNA): TGCGCCAGCAGCCTAACGGTTGGCAGGGGCTCCTACGAGCAGTACTTC. Its protein is CASSLTVGRGSYEQYF.

This chain links TRBV11-3 with TRBJ1-1, with D uncertain. Germline V CDR1 and CDR2: SGHNT, YENEEA. The CDR3 totals 13 residues. The V gene lost 1 base and the J gene lost 4 bases, with 7 bases spanning the gap. This CDR3 reads CASSLGQFTEAFF. The DNA of the CDR3 is TGTGCCAGCAGCTTAGGCCAGTTCACTGAAGCTTTCTTT. The variable domain in full, with the rest retrieved from reference TRBV11-3 and TRBJ1-1, is EAGVVQSPRYKIIEKKQPVAFWCNPISGHNTLYWYLQNLGQGPELLIRYENEEAVDDSQLPKDRFSAERLKGVDSTLKIQPAELGDSAVYLCASSLGQFTEAFFGQGTRLTVV.

The chain combines TRBV24-1 with TRBJ2-3, with 8 bases lining up with TRBD1. CDR1 and CDR2 from the germline V gene are KGHDR and SFDVKD. CDR3 length: 14 residues. Losses at the gene ends were 5 bases for V and 3 bases for J; bases not matched to a gene: 3. The CDR3 protein is CATSVGQGTDTQYF. In DNA form, the CDR3 reads TGTGCCACCAGTGTAGGACAGGGTACAGATACGCAGTATTTT.